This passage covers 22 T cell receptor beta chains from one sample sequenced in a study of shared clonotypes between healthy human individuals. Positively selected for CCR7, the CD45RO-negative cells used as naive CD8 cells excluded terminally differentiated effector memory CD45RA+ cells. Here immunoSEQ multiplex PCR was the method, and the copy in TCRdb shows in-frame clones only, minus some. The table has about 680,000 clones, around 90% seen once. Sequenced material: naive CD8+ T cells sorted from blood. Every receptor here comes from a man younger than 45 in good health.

Here the CDR3 reads CASSPPGSPAQYF. The CDR3 DNA sequence: TGTGCCAGCAGCCCCCCCGGGAGCCCGGCGCAGTATTTT. The J gene is TRBJ2-3, the V gene TRBV7-3; perhaps TRBD2 as D (6 bases). Trimming shortened V by 5 bases and J by 10 bases, and 16 bases separated the two germline ends. Germline V gene data show CDR1 as SGHTA and CDR2 as FQGTGA. The CDR3 loop spans 13 amino acids.

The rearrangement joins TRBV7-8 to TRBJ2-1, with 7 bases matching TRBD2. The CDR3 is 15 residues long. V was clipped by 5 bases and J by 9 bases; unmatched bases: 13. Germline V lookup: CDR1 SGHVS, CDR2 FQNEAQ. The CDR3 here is CASSPAGGRVGEQFF. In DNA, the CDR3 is TGTGCCAGCAGCCCAGCCGGCGGGAGAGTAGGTGAGCAGTTCTTC.

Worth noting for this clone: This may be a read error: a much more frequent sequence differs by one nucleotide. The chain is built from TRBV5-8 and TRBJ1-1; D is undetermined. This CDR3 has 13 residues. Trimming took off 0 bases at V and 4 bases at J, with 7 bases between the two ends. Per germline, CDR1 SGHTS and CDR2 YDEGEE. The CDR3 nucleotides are TGTGCCAGCAGCTTGGTTGGGAGCACTGAAGCTTTCTTT. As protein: CASSLVGSTEAFF.

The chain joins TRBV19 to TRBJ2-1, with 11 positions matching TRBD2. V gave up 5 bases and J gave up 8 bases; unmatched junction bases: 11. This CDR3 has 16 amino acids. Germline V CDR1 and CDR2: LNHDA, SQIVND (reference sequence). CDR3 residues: CASSEYDLAGGDEQFF. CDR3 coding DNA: TGTGCCAGTAGTGAGTATGATCTAGCGGGAGGCGATGAGCAGTTCTTC.

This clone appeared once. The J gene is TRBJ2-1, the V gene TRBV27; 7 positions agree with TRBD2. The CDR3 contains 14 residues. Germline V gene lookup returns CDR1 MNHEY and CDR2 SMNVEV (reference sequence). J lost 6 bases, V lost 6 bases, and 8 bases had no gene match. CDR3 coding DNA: TGTGCCAGCAGCACCCGACTAGCTGGCAATGAGCAGTTCTTC. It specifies CASSTRLAGNEQFF.

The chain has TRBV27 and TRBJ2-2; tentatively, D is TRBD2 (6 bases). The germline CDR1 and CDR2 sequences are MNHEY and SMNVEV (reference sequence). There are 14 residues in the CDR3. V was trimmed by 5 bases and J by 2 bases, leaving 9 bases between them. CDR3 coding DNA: TGTGCCAGCAGTATGGGGACTAACACCGGGGAGCTGTTTTTT. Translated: CASSMGTNTGELFF.

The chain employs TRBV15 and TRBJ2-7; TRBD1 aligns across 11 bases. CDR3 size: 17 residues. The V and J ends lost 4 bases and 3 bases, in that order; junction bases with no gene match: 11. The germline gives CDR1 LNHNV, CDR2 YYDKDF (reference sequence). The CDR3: CATSTFSGQGGYYEQYF. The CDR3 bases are TGTGCCACCAGCACTTTTTCGGGACAGGGGGGATACTACGAGCAGTACTTC.

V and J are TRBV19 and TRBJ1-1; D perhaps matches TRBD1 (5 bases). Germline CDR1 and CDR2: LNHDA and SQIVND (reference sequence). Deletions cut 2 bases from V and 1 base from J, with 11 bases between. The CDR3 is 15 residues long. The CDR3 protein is CASSIWGRANTEAFF. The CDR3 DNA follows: TGTGCCAGTAGTATATGGGGCAGGGCGAACACTGAAGCTTTCTTT.

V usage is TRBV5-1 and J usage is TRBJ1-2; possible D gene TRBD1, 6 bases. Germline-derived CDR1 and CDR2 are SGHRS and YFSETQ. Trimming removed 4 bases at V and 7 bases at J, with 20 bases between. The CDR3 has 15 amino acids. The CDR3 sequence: CASSGGGPGRSGYTF. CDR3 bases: TGCGCCAGCAGCGGCGGGGGGCCGGGTCGTAGTGGCTACACCTTC.

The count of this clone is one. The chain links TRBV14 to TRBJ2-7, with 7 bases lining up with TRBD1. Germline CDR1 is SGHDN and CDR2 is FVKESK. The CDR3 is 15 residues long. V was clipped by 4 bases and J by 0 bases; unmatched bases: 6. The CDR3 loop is CASSPIRDSSYEQYF. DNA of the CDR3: TGTGCCAGCAGCCCCATCCGGGACAGCTCCTACGAGCAGTACTTC.

CDR3 nucleotide sequence: TGTGCCAGCACGGAGGGGATCACAGATACGCAGTATTTT. Translation gives CASTEGITDTQYF. The chain employs TRBV27 and TRBJ2-3; a possible D gene is TRBD2 (6 bases). The length of the CDR3 is 13 residues. From germline, CDR1 is MNHEY and CDR2 SMNVEV (reference sequence). The V and J ends lost 7 bases and 2 bases respectively, with 10 bases between them.

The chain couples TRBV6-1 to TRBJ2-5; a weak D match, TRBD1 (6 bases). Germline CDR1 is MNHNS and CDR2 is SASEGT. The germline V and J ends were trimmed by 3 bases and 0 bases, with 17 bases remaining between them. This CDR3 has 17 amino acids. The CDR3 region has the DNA TGTGCCAGCAGTGATAATCGCGCAGGACAGAACCAAGAGACCCAGTACTTC. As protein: CASSDNRAGQNQETQYF.

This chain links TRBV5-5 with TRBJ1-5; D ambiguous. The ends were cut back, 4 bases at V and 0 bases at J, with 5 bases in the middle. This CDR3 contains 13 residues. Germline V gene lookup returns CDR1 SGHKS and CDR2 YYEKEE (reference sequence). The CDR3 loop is CASSEYSNQPQHF. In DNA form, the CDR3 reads TGTGCCAGCAGCGAGTATAGCAATCAGCCCCAGCATTTT.

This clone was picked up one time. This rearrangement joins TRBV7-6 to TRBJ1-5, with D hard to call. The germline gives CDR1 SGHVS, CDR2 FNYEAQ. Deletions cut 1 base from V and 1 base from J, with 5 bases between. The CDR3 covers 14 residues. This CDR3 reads CASSLEASNQPQHF. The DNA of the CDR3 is TGTGCCAGCAGCTTAGAGGCAAGCAATCAGCCCCAGCATTTT.

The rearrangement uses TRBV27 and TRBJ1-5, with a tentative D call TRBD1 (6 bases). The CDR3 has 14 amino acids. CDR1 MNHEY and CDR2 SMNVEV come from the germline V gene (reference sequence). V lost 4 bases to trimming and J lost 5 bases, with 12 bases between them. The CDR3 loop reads CASSSHRADQPQHF. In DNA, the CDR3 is TGTGCCAGCAGTTCCCACAGGGCAGATCAGCCCCAGCATTTT.

The CDR3 sequence is CASSLTPPGDNEQFF. The CDR3 region has the DNA TGTGCCAGCAGCTTAACCCCTCCGGGGGACAATGAGCAGTTCTTC. This sequence joins TRBV5-6 and TRBJ2-1, with TRBD2 as a possible D gene (6 bases). V was shortened by 2 bases and J by 5 bases, with 14 bases between the two germline ends. Per germline, CDR1 SGHDT and CDR2 YYEEEE. The CDR3 sequence is 15 residues long.

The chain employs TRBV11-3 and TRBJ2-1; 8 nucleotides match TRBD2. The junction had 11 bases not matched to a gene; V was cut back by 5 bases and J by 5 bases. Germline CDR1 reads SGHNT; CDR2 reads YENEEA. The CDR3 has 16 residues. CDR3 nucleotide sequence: TGTGCCAGCAGCCCCCGGGGGGGACCAGCCAACAATGAGCAGTTCTTC. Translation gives CASSPRGGPANNEQFF.

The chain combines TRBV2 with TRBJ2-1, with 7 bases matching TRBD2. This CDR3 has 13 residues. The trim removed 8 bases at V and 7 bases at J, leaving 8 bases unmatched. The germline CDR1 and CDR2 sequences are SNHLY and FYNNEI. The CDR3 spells CASYGLDGNEQFF. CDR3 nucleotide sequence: TGTGCCAGCTATGGACTAGACGGAAATGAGCAGTTCTTC.

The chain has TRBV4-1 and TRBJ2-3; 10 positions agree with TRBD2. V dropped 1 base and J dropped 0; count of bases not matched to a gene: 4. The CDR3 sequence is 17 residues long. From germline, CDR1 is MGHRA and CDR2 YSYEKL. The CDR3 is CASSQVLAGESTDTQYF. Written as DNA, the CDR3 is TGCGCCAGCAGCCAAGTTCTAGCGGGAGAGAGCACAGATACGCAGTATTTT.

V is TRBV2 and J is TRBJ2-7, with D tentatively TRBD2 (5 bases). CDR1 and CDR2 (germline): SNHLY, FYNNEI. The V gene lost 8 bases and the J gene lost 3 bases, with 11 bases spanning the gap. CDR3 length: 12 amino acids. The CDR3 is CASQWSGYEQYF. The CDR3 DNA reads TGTGCCAGCCAATGGAGCGGCTACGAGCAGTACTTC.

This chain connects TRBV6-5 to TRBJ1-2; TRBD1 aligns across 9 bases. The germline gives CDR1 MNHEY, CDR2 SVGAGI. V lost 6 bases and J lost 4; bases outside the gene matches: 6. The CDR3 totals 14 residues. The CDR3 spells CASSWDREGYGYTF. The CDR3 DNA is TGTGCCAGCAGCTGGGACAGGGAAGGCTATGGCTACACCTTC.

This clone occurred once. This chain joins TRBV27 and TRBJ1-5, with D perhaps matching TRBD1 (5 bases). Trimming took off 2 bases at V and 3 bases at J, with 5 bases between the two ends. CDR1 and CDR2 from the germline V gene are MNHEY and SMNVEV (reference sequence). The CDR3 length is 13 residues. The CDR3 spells CASSLGANQPQHF. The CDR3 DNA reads TGTGCCAGCAGTTTAGGGGCCAATCAGCCCCAGCATTTT.